This TCR beta chain was observed in a study of T cell clonality in common variable immunodeficiency. Study-level findings and limits: Common variable immunodeficiency TCR beta sequences reportedly had fewer deletions and N-nucleotide insertions. CVID subjects shared fewer TCRbeta clones than healthy controls did.

For at least one year, all CVID subjects received replacement immunoglobulin. No CVID subject was ill or on immunomodulatory drugs when sampled. V lost 4 bases and J lost 2; bases outside the gene matches: 5. The CDR3 is 14 residues long. The V gene's germline CDR1 is KGHSH and CDR2 LQKENI. Comment on this clone: Its target is not known. The read ends 3 residues before the CDR3 terminus; that terminus is restored from the germline J gene.

Generated by immunoSEQ multiplex PCR, the TCRdb table keeps only in-frame clones and is missing some. There are over 15,000 clones in the sample, none observed a single time. The source is a human donor with common variable immunodeficiency. This rearrangement joins TRBV18 to TRBJ2-7, with 7 bases matching TRBD1. The source material was peripheral blood mononuclear cells. Incomplete CDR3 DNA: TGTGCCAGCTCACGAGGACAGGCTACCTACGAG. This translates into CASSRGQATYE. The entire CDR3 is CASSRGQATYEQYF.